The 5 T cell receptor beta chains below all came from one sample that was sequenced in a study of T cell changes during pregnancy in multiple sclerosis. Profiled with immunoSEQ multiplex PCR; TCRdb holds only in-frame clones, not every one. Of 60,000 or so clones in the sample, about 87% were seen once. Specimen: peripheral blood, collected in the first trimester of pregnancy. These receptor sequences come from a female donor in good health, enrolled as a control in a pregnancy study.

V gene TRBV7-8 combines with J gene TRBJ2-1; D might be TRBD1 (5 bases). Germline assignment: CDR1 SGHVS and CDR2 FQNEAQ. The V end lost 0 bases, the J end lost 6 bases, and 9 bases lay between the germline ends. The CDR3 has 14 residues. The CDR3 region is CASSLAGQINEQFF. The CDR3 DNA is TGTGCCAGCAGCTTAGCGGGGCAGATCAATGAGCAGTTCTTC.

The CDR3 bases are TGTGCCAGCAGTTACGATCACGGGGGAACGACAGATACGCAGTATTTT. Its protein product is CASSYDHGGTTDTQYF. J is TRBJ2-3 and V is TRBV6-5; D is possibly TRBD2 (6 bases). V lost 2 bases to trimming and J lost 3 bases, with 15 bases between them. Per germline, CDR1 MNHEY and CDR2 SVGAGI. The CDR3 consists of 16 residues.

V and J are TRBV18 and TRBJ1-5; D remains unclear. CDR3 length: 17 residues. Germline assignment: CDR1 KGHSH and CDR2 LQKENI. V was cut by 2 bases and J by 0 bases, with 14 bases left in between. CDR3 coding DNA: TGTGCCAGCTCACCAAGGCAGGAGGGTTATAGCAATCAGCCCCAGCATTTT. This encodes CASSPRQEGYSNQPQHF. Full variable domain (rest looked up from reference TRBV18 and TRBJ1-5): NAGVMQNPRHLVRRRGQEARLRCSPMKGHSHVYWYRQLPEEGLKFMVYLQKENIIDESGMPKERFSAEFPKEGPSILRIQQVVRGDSAAYFCASSPRQEGYSNQPQHFGDGTRLSIL.

V and J are TRBV4-1 and TRBJ2-1; D is perhaps TRBD2 (6 bases). This CDR3 has 15 residues. Trimming took off 2 bases at V and 3 bases at J, with 11 bases between the two ends. Germline V gene sequence: CDR1 MGHRA, CDR2 YSYEKL. The CDR3 DNA sequence: TGCGCCAGCAGCCAACCGGGACTTAGCTACAATGAGCAGTTCTTC. Translation gives CASSQPGLSYNEQFF.

The V call is TRBV7-2, the J call TRBJ1-1; D is possibly TRBD1 (5 bases). Trimming took off 5 bases at V and 6 bases at J, with 19 bases between the two ends. This CDR3 has 15 residues. The germline CDR1 and CDR2 sequences are SGHTA and FQGNSA. CDR3 region: CASSAFGGALAEAFF. The CDR3 coding sequence is TGTGCCAGCAGCGCCTTCGGAGGGGCATTGGCTGAAGCTTTCTTT.